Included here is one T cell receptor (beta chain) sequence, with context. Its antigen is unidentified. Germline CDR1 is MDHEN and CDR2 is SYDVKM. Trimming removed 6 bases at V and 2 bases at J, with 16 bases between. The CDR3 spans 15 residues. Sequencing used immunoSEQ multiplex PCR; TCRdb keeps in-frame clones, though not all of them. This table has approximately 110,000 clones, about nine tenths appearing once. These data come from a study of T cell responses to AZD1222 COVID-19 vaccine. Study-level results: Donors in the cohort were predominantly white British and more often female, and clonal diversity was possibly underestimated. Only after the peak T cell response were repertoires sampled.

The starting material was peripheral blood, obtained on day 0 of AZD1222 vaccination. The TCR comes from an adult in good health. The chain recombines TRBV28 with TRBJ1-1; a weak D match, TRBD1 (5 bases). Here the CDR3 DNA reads TGTGCCAGCAGCGCTGCGGGACCCACAAACACTGAAGCTTTCTTT. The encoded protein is CASSAAGPTNTEAFF.